The 10 T cell receptor beta chains below all came from one sample that was sequenced in a study of T-cell memory formation after mild COVID-19. Via MiXCR, TCRdb re-called the 5' RACE reads, giving one row per CDR3 protein. Altogether about 250,000 distinct CDR3 sequences are present, less than 20% being singletons, with the ten largest covering 2.1%. The sample consisted of PBMCs or a T cell subset sorted from them (not recorded which). These TCRs come from an adult woman who had mild COVID-19 (a few samples of this study predate the infection). Cell type and time point are not known.

The chain couples TRBV29-1 to TRBJ2-7; TRBD1 agrees at 9 bases. The CDR3 covers 13 residues. V lost 1 base, J lost 4 bases, and 2 bases stayed unmatched. The V gene's germline CDR1 is SQVTM and CDR2 ANQGSEA. The CDR3 reads CSVEGTGAYEQYF. CDR3 in DNA: TGCAGCGTTGAAGGGACAGGGGCGTACGAGCAGTACTTC.

This clonotype was recorded a few times. This chain joins TRBV29-1 and TRBJ2-7; D ambiguous. This CDR3 spans 11 amino acids. The V gene lost 4 bases and the J gene lost 3 bases, with 7 bases spanning the gap. CDR1 and CDR2 from the germline V gene are SQVTM and ANQGSEA. CDR3 nucleotide sequence: TGCAGCGTTGGTCCTCACTACGAGCAGTACTTC. It codes for CSVGPHYEQYF.

The chain links TRBV5-1 to TRBJ2-5, with D possibly being TRBD1 or TRBD2 (5 bases each). Germline-derived CDR1 and CDR2 are SGHRS and YFSETQ. The CDR3 has 14 residues. The V end lost 2 bases, the J end lost 4 bases, and 12 bases lay between the germline ends. The CDR3 sequence: CASSFVGTGETQYF. The CDR3 DNA sequence: TGCGCCAGCAGCTTTGTCGGGACGGGAGAGACCCAGTACTTC.

This sequence joins TRBV9 and TRBJ2-1, with 8 bases identical to TRBD2. CDR1 is SGDLS and CDR2 is YYNGEE in the germline V gene. This CDR3 comprises 14 residues. With V trimmed by 4 bases and J by 4 bases, 4 bases remained unmatched. CDR3 sequence: CASSPSGRYNEQFF. The CDR3 DNA reads as TGTGCCAGCAGCCCTAGCGGGCGGTACAATGAGCAGTTCTTC.

This clonotype has a count of ten or more. The chain employs TRBV5-6 and TRBJ2-7; 7 nucleotides agree with TRBD1. Germline CDR1 and CDR2: SGHDT and YYEEEE. This CDR3 is built from 15 residues. The V gene end was trimmed by 1 base and the J gene end by 6 bases; junction bases not matched to a gene: 10. The chain's CDR3 is CASSLTDRDAGEQYF. As DNA, the CDR3 is TGTGCCAGCAGCTTGACCGACAGGGATGCCGGCGAGCAGTACTTC.

This clonotype was detected only a few times. CDR3 residues: CASSEQAGQRAGNTIYF. DNA for the CDR3: TGTGCCAGCAGCGAACAGGCCGGACAAAGGGCTGGAAACACCATATATTTT. The V call is TRBV9, the J call TRBJ1-3; TRBD1 is a possible D gene (5 bases). Trimming stripped 3 bases from V and 2 bases from J, with 18 bases between. CDR1 is SGDLS and CDR2 is YYNGEE in the germline V gene. The CDR3 totals 17 residues.

This clonotype was detected a few times. The chain has TRBV12-3 or TRBV12-4 and TRBJ2-1; D unclear. The germline V and J ends were trimmed by 2 bases and 7 bases, with 3 bases remaining between them. This CDR3 comprises 11 residues. The CDR3 reads CASSLMNEQFF. DNA of the CDR3: TGTGCCAGCAGTTTAATGAATGAGCAGTTCTTC.

The rearrangement uses TRBV25-1 and TRBJ2-7; D remains ambiguous. CDR3 length equals 15 residues. The V end lost 3 bases, the J end lost 0 bases, and 12 bases lay between the germline ends. Germline V CDR1 and CDR2: MGHDK, SYGVNS. The CDR3 bases are TGTGCCAGCAGTGATCAATGGCAGAGCTCCTACGAGCAGTACTTC. Translation gives CASSDQWQSSYEQYF.

The V call is TRBV20-1, the J call TRBJ1-1, with D unclear. This CDR3 spans 12 amino acids. CDR1 is DFQATT and CDR2 is SNEGSKA in the germline V gene (reference sequence). V lost 0 bases to trimming and J lost 7 bases, with 9 bases between them. The CDR3 DNA follows: TGCAGTGCTAGAGATGGAGGGTTTGAAGCTTTCTTT. This gives the protein CSARDGGFEAFF.

There are a few counts of this clonotype. The chain employs TRBV7-2 and TRBJ2-7, with TRBD1 matching over 10 bases. CDR3 size: 14 residues. Germline loops: CDR1 SGHTA, CDR2 FQGNSA. V lost 4 bases, J lost 5 bases, and 5 bases stayed unmatched. The CDR3 loop reads CASSYRQGAHEQYF. CDR3 bases: TGTGCCAGCAGCTACCGACAGGGGGCCCACGAGCAGTACTTC.